This TCR beta chain was identified in a study of blood T cells in healthy people across ages. The CDR3 consists of 17 residues. Per germline, CDR1 SGHVS and CDR2 FQNEAQ. A J-beta primer mix and a sample-barcoded 5' primer were used in a second PCR of about 6 to 12 cycles. Tags on each cDNA molecule came from a template-switch adaptor with 12 random nucleotides. Per sample, CDR3-containing paired-end reads numbered at least 2.5 million. Each CDR3 protein gets one entry after TCRdb re-called the 5' RACE reads with MiXCR. The sample consists of 1,300,000 or so distinct CDR3 sequences, around 55% of them appearing once. Total RNA, at least 5.5 micrograms per sample, came from PBMCs.

V and J are TRBV7-8 and TRBJ2-7; 9 bases line up with TRBD2. The DNA end is a closer match to TRBJ2-5, so the J assignment may be wrong. The origin of this receptor is a man between 18 and 29 years old in good health. The sequencing input was blood. The CDR3 nucleotides are TGTGCCAGCAGCTTACTCAGCGGGGGGCCCGGGGGAGGGACCCAGTACTTC. This gives the protein CASSLLSGGPGGGTQYF.